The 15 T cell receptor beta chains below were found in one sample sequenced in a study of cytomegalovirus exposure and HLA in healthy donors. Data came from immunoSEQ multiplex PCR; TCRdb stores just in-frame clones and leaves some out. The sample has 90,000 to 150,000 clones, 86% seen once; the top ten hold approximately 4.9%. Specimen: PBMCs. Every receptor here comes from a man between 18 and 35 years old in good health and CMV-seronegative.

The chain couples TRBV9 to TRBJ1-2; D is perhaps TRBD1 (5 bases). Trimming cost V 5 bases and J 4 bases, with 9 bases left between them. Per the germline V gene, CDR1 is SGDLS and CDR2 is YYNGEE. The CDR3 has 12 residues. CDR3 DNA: TGTGCCAGCAGAGACAGCACCTATGGCTACACCTTC. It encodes CASRDSTYGYTF.

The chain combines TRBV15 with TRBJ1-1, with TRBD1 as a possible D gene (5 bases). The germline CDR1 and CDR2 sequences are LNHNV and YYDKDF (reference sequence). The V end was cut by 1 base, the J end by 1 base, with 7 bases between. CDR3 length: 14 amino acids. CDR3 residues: CATSRAGQNTEAFF. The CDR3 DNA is TGTGCCACCAGCAGAGCTGGACAGAACACTGAAGCTTTCTTT. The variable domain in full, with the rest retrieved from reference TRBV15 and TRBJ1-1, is DAMVIQNPRYQVTQFGKPVTLSCSQTLNHNVMYWYQQKSSQAPKLLFHYYDKDFNNEADTPDNFQSRRPNTSFCFLDIRSPGLGDTAMYLCATSRAGQNTEAFFGQGTRLTVV.

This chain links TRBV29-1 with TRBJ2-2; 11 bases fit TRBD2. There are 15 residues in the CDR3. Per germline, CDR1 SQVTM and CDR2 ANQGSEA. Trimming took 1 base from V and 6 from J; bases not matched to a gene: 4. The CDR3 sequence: CSVEGLAGGPGELFF. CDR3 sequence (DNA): TGCAGCGTTGAAGGTCTAGCGGGAGGACCCGGGGAGCTGTTTTTT.

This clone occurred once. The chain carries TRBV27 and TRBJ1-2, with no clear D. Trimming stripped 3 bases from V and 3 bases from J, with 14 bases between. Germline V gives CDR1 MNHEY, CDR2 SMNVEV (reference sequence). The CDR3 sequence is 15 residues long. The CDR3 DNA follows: TGTGCCAGCAGTTTGGGAGCTGATCCAGACTATGGCTACACCTTC. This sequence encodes CASSLGADPDYGYTF.

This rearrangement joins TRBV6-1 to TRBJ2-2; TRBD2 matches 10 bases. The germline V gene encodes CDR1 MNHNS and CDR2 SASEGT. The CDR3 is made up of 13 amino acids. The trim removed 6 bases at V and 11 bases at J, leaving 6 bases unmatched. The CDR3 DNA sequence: TGTGCCAGCAGCACAATAGCGGGAGGAGAGCTGTTTTTT. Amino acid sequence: CASSTIAGGELFF.

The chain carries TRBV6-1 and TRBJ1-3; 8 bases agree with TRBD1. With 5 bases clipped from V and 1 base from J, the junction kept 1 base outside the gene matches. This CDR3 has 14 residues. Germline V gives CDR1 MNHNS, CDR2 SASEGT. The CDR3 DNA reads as TGTGCCAGCAGTCGGACAGGGTCTGGAAACACCATATATTTT. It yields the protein CASSRTGSGNTIYF.

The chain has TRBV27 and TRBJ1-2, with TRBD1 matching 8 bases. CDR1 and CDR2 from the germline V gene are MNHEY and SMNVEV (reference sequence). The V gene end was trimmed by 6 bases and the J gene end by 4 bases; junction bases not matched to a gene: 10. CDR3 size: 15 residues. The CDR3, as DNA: TGTGCCAGCAGGGGCCCAGGGGGCGATGGCTATGGCTACACCTTC. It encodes CASRGPGGDGYGYTF.

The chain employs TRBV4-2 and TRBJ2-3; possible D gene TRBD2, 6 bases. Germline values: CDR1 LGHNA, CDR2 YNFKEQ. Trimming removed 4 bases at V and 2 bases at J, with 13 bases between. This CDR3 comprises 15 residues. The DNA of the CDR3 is TGTGCCAGCAGCCTGAGCGGAGGGGTCACAGATACGCAGTATTTT. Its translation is CASSLSGGVTDTQYF.

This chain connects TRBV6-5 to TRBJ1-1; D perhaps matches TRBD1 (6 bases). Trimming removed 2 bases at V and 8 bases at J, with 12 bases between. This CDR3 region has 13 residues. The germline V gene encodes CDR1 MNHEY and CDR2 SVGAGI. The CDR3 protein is CASSYTRGTEAFF. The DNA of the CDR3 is TGTGCCAGCAGTTACACAAGAGGGACAGAAGCTTTCTTT.

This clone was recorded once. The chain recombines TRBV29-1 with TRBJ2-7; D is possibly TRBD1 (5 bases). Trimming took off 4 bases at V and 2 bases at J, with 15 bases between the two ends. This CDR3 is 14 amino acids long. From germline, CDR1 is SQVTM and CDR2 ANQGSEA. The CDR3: CSVVTLTAAYEQYF. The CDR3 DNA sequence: TGCAGCGTTGTGACGTTGACAGCAGCCTACGAGCAGTACTTC.

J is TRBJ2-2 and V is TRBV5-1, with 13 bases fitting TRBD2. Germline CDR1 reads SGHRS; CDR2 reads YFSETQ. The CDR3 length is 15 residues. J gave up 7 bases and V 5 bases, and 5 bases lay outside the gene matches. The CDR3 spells CASRRTSGSNGELFF. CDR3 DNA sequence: TGCGCCAGCAGAAGGACTAGCGGGAGTAACGGGGAGCTGTTTTTT. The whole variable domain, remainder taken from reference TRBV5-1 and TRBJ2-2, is KAGVTQTPRYLIKTRGQQVTLSCSPISGHRSVSWYQQTPGQGLQFLFEYFSETQRNKGNFPGRFSGRQFSNSRSEMNVSTLELGDSALYLCASRRTSGSNGELFFGEGSRLTVL.

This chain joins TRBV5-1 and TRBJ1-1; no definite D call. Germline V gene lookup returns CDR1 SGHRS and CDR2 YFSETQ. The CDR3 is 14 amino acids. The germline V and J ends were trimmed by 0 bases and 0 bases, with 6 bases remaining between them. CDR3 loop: CASSLVAVNTEAFF. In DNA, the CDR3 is TGCGCCAGCAGCTTGGTTGCAGTGAACACTGAAGCTTTCTTT.

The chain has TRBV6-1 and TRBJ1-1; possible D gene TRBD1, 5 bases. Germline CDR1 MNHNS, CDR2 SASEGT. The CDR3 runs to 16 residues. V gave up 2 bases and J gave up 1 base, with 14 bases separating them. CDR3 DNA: TGTGCCAGCAGTGAATCGGCGGGGAGGGGGAACACTGAAGCTTTCTTT. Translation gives CASSESAGRGNTEAFF.

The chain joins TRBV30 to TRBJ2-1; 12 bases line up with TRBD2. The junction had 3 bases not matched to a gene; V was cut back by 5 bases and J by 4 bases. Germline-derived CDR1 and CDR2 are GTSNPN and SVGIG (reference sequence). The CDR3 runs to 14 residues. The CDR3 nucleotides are TGTGCCTGGGCACTAGCGGGGGGATACAATGAGCAGTTCTTC. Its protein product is CAWALAGGYNEQFF.

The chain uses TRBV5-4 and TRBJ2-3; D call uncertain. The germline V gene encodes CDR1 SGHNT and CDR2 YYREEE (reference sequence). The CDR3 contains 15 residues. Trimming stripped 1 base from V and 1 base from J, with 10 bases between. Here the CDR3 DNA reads TGTGCCAGCAGCTTGAGGTCCCAGGGCACAGATACGCAGTATTTT. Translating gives CASSLRSQGTDTQYF.